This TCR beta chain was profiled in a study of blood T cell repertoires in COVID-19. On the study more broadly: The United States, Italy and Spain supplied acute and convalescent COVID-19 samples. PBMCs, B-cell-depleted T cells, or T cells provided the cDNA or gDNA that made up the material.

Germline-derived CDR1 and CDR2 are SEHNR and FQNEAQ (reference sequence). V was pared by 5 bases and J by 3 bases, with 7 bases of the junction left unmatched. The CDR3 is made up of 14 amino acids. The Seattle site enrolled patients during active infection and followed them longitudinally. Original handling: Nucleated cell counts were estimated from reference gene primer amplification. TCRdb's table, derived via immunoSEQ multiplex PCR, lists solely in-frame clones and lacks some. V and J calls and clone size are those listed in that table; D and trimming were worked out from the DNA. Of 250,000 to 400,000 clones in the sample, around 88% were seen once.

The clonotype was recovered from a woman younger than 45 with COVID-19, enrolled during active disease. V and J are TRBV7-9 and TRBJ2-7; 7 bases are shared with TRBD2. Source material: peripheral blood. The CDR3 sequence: CASSPTGGGYEQYF. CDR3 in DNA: TGTGCCAGCAGCCCTACAGGCGGGGGCTACGAGCAGTACTTC.